This passage covers 8 T cell receptor beta chains from one sample sequenced in a study of cytomegalovirus exposure and HLA in healthy donors. The PCR contained 60 Vbeta and 13 Jbeta primers. Repertoires were generated with immunoSEQ multiplex PCR, while TCRdb's copy carries only in-frame clones and drops some. The repertoire holds nearly 100,000 clones, with approximately 9% as singletons. Sample: PBMCs. All receptors derive from a man aged 45-65 years in good health and CMV-seropositive.

The sample holds a few counts of this clone. This chain connects TRBV5-4 to TRBJ2-7; 10 nucleotides agree with TRBD1. This CDR3 has 15 residues. Trimming at V came to 4 bases and at J to 3 bases, leaving 7 bases not matched to a gene. Looked up from germline, CDR1 is SGHNT and CDR2 is YYREEE (reference sequence). The CDR3 sequence: CASSEGQGILYEQYF. The CDR3 nucleotides are TGTGCCAGCAGCGAGGGACAGGGGATCCTCTACGAGCAGTACTTC.

The chain uses TRBV5-1 and TRBJ1-6; possibly TRBD1 for D (5 bases). The CDR3 runs 17 residues. Per the germline V gene, CDR1 is SGHRS and CDR2 is YFSETQ. The V gene lost 0 bases and the J gene lost 3 bases, with 13 bases spanning the gap. This CDR3 reads CASSLGQGWDYNSPLHF. CDR3 in DNA: TGCGCCAGCAGCTTGGGCCAGGGTTGGGACTATAATTCACCCCTCCACTTT.

The chain recombines TRBV30 with TRBJ1-3, with 10 bases matching TRBD1. V trimming: 3 bases; J trimming: 8 bases; junction bases outside the gene matches: 4. The CDR3 is 13 residues long. Per the germline V gene, CDR1 is GTSNPN and CDR2 is SVGIG (reference sequence). The CDR3 spells CAWRGQGIDTIYF. The CDR3 DNA follows: TGTGCCTGGAGGGGACAGGGGATAGACACCATATATTTT.

The chain combines TRBV21-1 with TRBJ2-3; the listed D gene, TRBD2, was not tested against the DNA. TRBV21-1 is an annotated pseudogene. The CDR3 is 16 amino acids. CDR3 amino acids: CASSNGRRLVSDTQYF. CDR3 DNA sequence: TGTGCCAGCAGCAACGGTCGGAGACTTGTTTCAGATACGCAGTATTTT.

This clone was observed a handful of times. The chain combines TRBV4-2 with TRBJ1-3; D not resolved. Germline assignment: CDR1 LGHNA and CDR2 YNFKEQ. The CDR3 length is 18 residues. The V gene lost 2 bases and the J gene lost 0 bases, with 17 bases spanning the gap. In DNA form, the CDR3 reads TGTGCCAGCAGCCAATTATCCCCGGGAGGACTCTCTGGAAACACCATATATTTT. It codes for CASSQLSPGGLSGNTIYF.

This clone appeared a few times. The chain joins TRBV6-5 to TRBJ2-7; TRBD1 agrees at 7 bases. CDR1 and CDR2 from the germline V gene are MNHEY and SVGAGI. The CDR3 runs to 15 residues. V was pared by 5 bases and J by 4 bases, with 11 bases of the junction left unmatched. The CDR3, as DNA: TGTGCCAGCAGTCCACCGGGACAGCTTTCGTACGAGCAGTACTTC. Translation: CASSPPGQLSYEQYF.

This clone was counted a few times. The CDR3 here is CASRQVSQPQHF. The CDR3 DNA reads as TGTGCCAGTAGACAAGTCAGTCAGCCCCAGCATTTT. J is TRBJ1-5 and V is TRBV19; D unresolved. The V end lost 6 bases, the J end lost 6 bases, and 9 bases lay between the germline ends. CDR1 is LNHDA, CDR2 SQIVND, per germline (reference sequence). The CDR3 runs to 12 residues.

The chain carries TRBV2 and TRBJ2-3; 11 bases are shared with TRBD2. V lost 4 bases to trimming and J lost 4 bases; unmatched junction nucleotides: 7. Germline CDR1 SNHLY, CDR2 FYNNEI. The CDR3 contains 16 residues. The CDR3: CASSAGALAGADTQYF. In nucleotides, the CDR3 is TGTGCCAGCAGTGCAGGGGCACTAGCGGGAGCAGATACGCAGTATTTT.